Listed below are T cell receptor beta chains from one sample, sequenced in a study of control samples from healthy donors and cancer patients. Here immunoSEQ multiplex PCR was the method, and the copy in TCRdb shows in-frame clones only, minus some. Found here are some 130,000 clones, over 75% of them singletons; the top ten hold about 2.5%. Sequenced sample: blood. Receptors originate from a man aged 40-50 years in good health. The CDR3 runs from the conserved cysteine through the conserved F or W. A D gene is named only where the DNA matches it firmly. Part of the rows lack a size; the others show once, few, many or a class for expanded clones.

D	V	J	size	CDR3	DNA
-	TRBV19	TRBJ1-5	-	CASSIALRRDNQPQHF	TGTGCCAGTAGTATAGCGCTTCGACGGGACAATCAGCCCCAGCATTTT
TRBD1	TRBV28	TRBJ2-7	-	CASSGPGQAHEQYF	TGTGCCAGCAGTGGACCGGGACAGGCCCACGAGCAGTACTTC
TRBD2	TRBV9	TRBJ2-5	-	CASSPFGTSEETQYF	TGTGCCAGCAGCCCTTTCGGGACTAGCGAAGAGACCCAGTACTTC
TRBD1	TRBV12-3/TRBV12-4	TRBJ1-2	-	CASSKTGDGYTF	TGTGCCAGCAGCAAAACAGGGGACGGCTACACCTTC
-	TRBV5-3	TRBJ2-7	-	CARRKGTEQYF	TGTGCCAGAAGAAAAGGGACCGAGCAGTACTTC
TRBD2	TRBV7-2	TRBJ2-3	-	CASSLVTSGGSSQYF	TGTGCCAGCAGCTTAGTGACTAGCGGGGGATCCTCGCAGTATTTT
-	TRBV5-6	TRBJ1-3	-	CASSFRQEILSGNTIYF	TGTGCCAGCAGCTTCAGACAGGAAATTCTCTCTGGAAACACCATATATTTT
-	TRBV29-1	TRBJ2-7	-	CSVGEHYEQYF	TGCAGCGTCGGAGAACACTACGAGCAGTACTTC
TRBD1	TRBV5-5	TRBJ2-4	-	CASSPAGTGGNIQYF	TGTGCCAGCAGCCCCGCCGGGACAGGGGGAAACATTCAGTACTTC
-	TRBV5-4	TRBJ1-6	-	CASSLGRDPGSSPLHF	TGTGCCAGCAGCTTGGGGCGTGATCCGGGGAGTTCACCCCTCCACTTT
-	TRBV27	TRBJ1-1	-	CASRPRGVTEAFF	TGTGCCAGCAGACCTAGGGGGGTCACTGAAGCTTTCTTT
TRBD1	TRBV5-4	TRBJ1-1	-	CASSRDRMNTEAFF	TGTGCCAGCAGCCGGGACAGGATGAACACTGAAGCTTTCTTT
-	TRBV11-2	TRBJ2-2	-	CASSFHGGLDTGELFF	TGTGCCAGCAGTTTCCATGGGGGGTTGGACACCGGGGAGCTGTTTTTT
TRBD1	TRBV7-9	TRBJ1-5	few	CASSSDRAWGPQHF	TGTGCCAGCAGCTCAGACAGGGCTTGGGGGCCCCAGCATTTT
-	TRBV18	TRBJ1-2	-	CASSTGSRNYGYTF	TGTGCCAGCTCAACCGGCTCCAGAAACTATGGCTACACCTTC
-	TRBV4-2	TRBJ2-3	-	CASSPTGSTDTQYF	TGTGCCAGCAGCCCTACAGGGAGCACAGATACGCAGTATTTT
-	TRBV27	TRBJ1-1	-	CASSFLGVRAEAFF	TGTGCCAGCAGTTTCCTGGGGGTTCGGGCTGAAGCTTTCTTT
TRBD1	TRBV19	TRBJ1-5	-	CASSKGSGTGVGNQPQHF	TGTGCCAGTAGTAAGGGTTCCGGGACAGGGGTCGGCAATCAGCCCCAGCATTTT
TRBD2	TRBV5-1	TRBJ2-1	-	CASSLMGGGNNEQFF	TGCGCCAGCAGCTTGATGGGCGGGGGTAACAATGAGCAGTTCTTC
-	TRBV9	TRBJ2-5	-	CASSVSAAETQYF	TGTGCCAGCAGCGTTTCAGCGGCGGAGACCCAGTACTTC
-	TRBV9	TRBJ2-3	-	CASSVATWGGTDTQYF	TGTGCCAGCAGCGTAGCTACATGGGGGGGCACAGATACGCAGTATTTT
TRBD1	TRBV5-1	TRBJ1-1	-	CASSTGQPNTEAFF	TGCGCCAGCAGCACGGGACAGCCGAACACTGAAGCTTTCTTT
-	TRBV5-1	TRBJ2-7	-	CASSWRGGAGEQYF	TGCGCCAGCAGCTGGCGTGGGGGCGCGGGCGAGCAGTACTTC
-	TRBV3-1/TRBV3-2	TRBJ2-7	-	CASSQEVGPIHEQYF	TGTGCCAGCAGCCAAGAGGTAGGCCCCATCCACGAGCAGTACTTC
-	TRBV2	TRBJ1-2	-	CASSPGQTYTYGYTF	TGTGCCAGCAGTCCGGGGCAGACCTATACCTATGGCTACACCTTC
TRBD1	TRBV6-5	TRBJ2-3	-	CASKTGELGTDTQYF	TGTGCCAGCAAAACAGGGGAGTTGGGCACAGATACGCAGTATTTT
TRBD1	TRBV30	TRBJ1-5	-	CAWKFGRGNQPQHF	TGTGCCTGGAAGTTTGGCAGGGGGAATCAGCCCCAGCATTTT
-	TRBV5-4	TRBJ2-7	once	CASSPRGPGDHEQYF	TGTGCCAGCAGCCCGAGGGGACCTGGGGATCACGAGCAGTACTTC